This is a list of T cell receptor beta chains from one sample in a study of blood T cell repertoires in COVID-19. Produced via immunoSEQ multiplex PCR; TCRdb's table is partial and in-frame only. The sample shows 150,000 to 200,000 clones, 80% to 90% of them seen only once. The sequencing input was peripheral blood. These receptors were collected from a woman older than 75 with acute or convalescent COVID-19. The CDR3 runs from the conserved cysteine through the conserved F or W. The D gene is left open where the match is weak. Rows may omit the clone size; those that give it use once, few, many or a size class.

CDR3nt,CDR3aa,len,d_gene,v_gene,abundance,j_gene
TGTGCCAGCAGCTCTTCACTAGCGGTCACCTACAATGAGCAGTTCTTC,CASSSSLAVTYNEQFF,16,TRBD2,TRBV5-4,NA,TRBJ2-1
TGCAGTGCTAGTGCGGTAGCTAATGAGCAGTTCTTC,CSASAVANEQFF,12,NA,TRBV20-1,NA,TRBJ2-1
TGTGCCAGCACCGTGAACACTGAAGCTTTCTTT,CASTVNTEAFF,11,NA,TRBV28,NA,TRBJ1-1
TGTGCTAGTGGTTTGATTCCTATGGGACAGGCCAATAATTCACCCCTCCACTTT,CASGLIPMGQANNSPLHF,18,TRBD1,TRBV12-5,NA,TRBJ1-6
TGCGCCAGCAGTCAATCGGAGACAGATTTT,CASSQSETDF,10,NA,TRBV23-1,NA,TRBJ1-4
TGTGCCAGCAGTGAACAGGGGGCAAGTTCACCCCTCCACTTT,CASSEQGASSPLHF,14,TRBD1,TRBV25-1,NA,TRBJ1-6
TGTGCCAGCAGTGAGAGGCAGACCTATAGCAATCAGCCCCAGCATTTT,CASSERQTYSNQPQHF,16,NA,TRBV2,NA,TRBJ1-5
TGTGCCAGCCGAGGGGGGGACAATCAGCCCCAGCATTTT,CASRGGDNQPQHF,13,NA,TRBV19,NA,TRBJ1-5
TGTGCCAGCAGTCGGGGTAGCTACGAGCAGTACTTC,CASSRGSYEQYF,12,NA,TRBV7-9,NA,TRBJ2-7
TGTGCCAGCAGCTTAGTAGGTACAGGGCTAAACTATGGCTACACCTTC,CASSLVGTGLNYGYTF,16,NA,TRBV11-2,NA,TRBJ1-2
TGTGCCAGCAGCCATTTTTCCGGCGAGCAGTACTTC,CASSHFSGEQYF,12,NA,TRBV3-1/TRBV3-2,NA,TRBJ2-7
TGTGCCAGTAGCTTAGCGGGAGTTAAAAACATTCAGTACTTC,CASSLAGVKNIQYF,14,TRBD2,TRBV19,NA,TRBJ2-4
TGTGCCAGTAGGGGGCAGGAAGAACAGCCCCAGCATTTT,CASRGQEEQPQHF,13,NA,TRBV19,NA,TRBJ1-5
TGTGCCAGCAGTTTCAACCGGGCACGGGGCGAGCAGTACTTC,CASSFNRARGEQYF,14,NA,TRBV27,NA,TRBJ2-7
TGTGCCAGCAGCTTAGTGGTTCAGATAACCGGGGAGCTGTTTTTT,CASSLVVQITGELFF,15,NA,TRBV7-2,NA,TRBJ2-2
TGTGCCAGCAGCACCACAGGACAGGGGGCTTTGGACGAGCAGTACTTC,CASSTTGQGALDEQYF,16,TRBD1,TRBV7-9,NA,TRBJ2-7
TGTGCCAGCAGTGAAGTGGACTTTGGTAATGAAAAACTGTTTTTT,CASSEVDFGNEKLFF,15,NA,TRBV2,NA,TRBJ1-4
TGTGCCATCAGTGACGGACAGGGAACAAACACTGAAGCTTTCTTT,CAISDGQGTNTEAFF,15,TRBD1,TRBV10-3,NA,TRBJ1-1
TGTGCCAGCAGTTCACCGGGAGACTATGGCTACACCTTC,CASSSPGDYGYTF,13,NA,TRBV28,NA,TRBJ1-2
TGTGCCAGCAGTCGAAATGCGGGGTCAGGAGAGACCCAGTACTTC,CASSRNAGSGETQYF,15,NA,TRBV7-3,NA,TRBJ2-5
TGTGCCACCGTGGGTGGGGCCTTCTACAATGAGCAGTTCTTC,CATVGGAFYNEQFF,14,NA,TRBV24-1,few,TRBJ2-1
TGCGCCAGCAGCCCCGGACAGCTCAACTATGGCTACACCTTC,CASSPGQLNYGYTF,14,NA,TRBV4-3,NA,TRBJ1-2
TGTGCCAGCAGCCGTATCCGGGACTCGTGGGTCGATGAGCAGTTCTTC,CASSRIRDSWVDEQFF,16,NA,TRBV7-9,NA,TRBJ2-1
TGTGCCAGCGAACGGGGATACAATGAGCAGTTCTTC,CASERGYNEQFF,12,NA,TRBV28,NA,TRBJ2-1
TGCGCCAGCAGCTTATGGACAGGGAACACCGGGGAGCTGTTTTTT,CASSLWTGNTGELFF,15,TRBD1,TRBV5-1,NA,TRBJ2-2
TGTGCCAGCAGCTTATACAGGGGGCGTAGCACCGGGGAGCTGTTTTTT,CASSLYRGRSTGELFF,16,TRBD1,TRBV7-8,NA,TRBJ2-2
TGTGCCAGCAGTGAAGAGACAGGGGACACTGAAGCTTTCTTT,CASSEETGDTEAFF,14,TRBD1,TRBV2,few,TRBJ1-1
TGTGCCAGCAGCCACCGGGTGTATAATTCACCCCTCCACTTT,CASSHRVYNSPLHF,14,NA,TRBV7-2,NA,TRBJ1-6
TGTGCCAGCTCACGGGGACAGCGTACCTATGGCTACACCTTC,CASSRGQRTYGYTF,14,TRBD1,TRBV18,NA,TRBJ1-2
TGTGCCAGCAGTCCCGACTACTACGAGCAGTACTTC,CASSPDYYEQYF,12,NA,TRBV27,NA,TRBJ2-7
TGCGCCAGCAGCTTAGGCGGGGGGCAGAACACCGGGGAGCTGTTTTTT,CASSLGGGQNTGELFF,16,TRBD2,TRBV5-1,NA,TRBJ2-2
TGTGCCACCAGCAGAGGGGGGACAGGTACTTATTTAGGCTACACCTTC,CATSRGGTGTYLGYTF,16,TRBD1,TRBV15,NA,TRBJ1-2
TGTGCCAGCAGCTTAGGAATGGGTCTAGCGGGCTACGAGCAGTACTTC,CASSLGMGLAGYEQYF,16,TRBD2,TRBV7-2,NA,TRBJ2-7
TGTGCCAGCAGCCCTACAGGGTACAATGAGCAGTTCTTC,CASSPTGYNEQFF,13,NA,TRBV5-6,NA,TRBJ2-1
TGTGCCAGCAGCTTAGCGGCGGGTGGGAGAGATACGCAGTATTTT,CASSLAAGGRDTQYF,15,NA,TRBV13,once,TRBJ2-3
TGTGCCAGCTCACCCAGATACACTGAAGCTTTCTTT,CASSPRYTEAFF,12,NA,TRBV18,NA,TRBJ1-1
TGTGCCTGGAGTGTTGAGGACAGAGCGCGGGAAAAACTGTTTTTT,CAWSVEDRAREKLFF,15,NA,TRBV30,few,TRBJ1-4
TGCGCCAGCAGCCAAGATCGGGTCGCGAGGAATGAGCAGTTCTTC,CASSQDRVARNEQFF,15,NA,TRBV4-1,NA,TRBJ2-1
TGTGCCAGTAGTATTGGGGGGGGCGTACAGCCCCAGCATTTT,CASSIGGGVQPQHF,14,NA,TRBV19,NA,TRBJ1-5
TGTGCCAGCAGACCGATTACTGGACTAGCGGGACCCGCCGCCTCCTACGAGCAGTACTTC,CASRPITGLAGPAASYEQYF,20,TRBD2,TRBV28,NA,TRBJ2-7
TGTGCCAGCAGCTTCGGGACAGGCGCTGGAAACACCATATATTTT,CASSFGTGAGNTIYF,15,TRBD1,TRBV9,NA,TRBJ1-3
TGCGCCAGCAGCCCCCCGGGACAGGAGGGAAACACCATATATTTT,CASSPPGQEGNTIYF,15,TRBD1,TRBV5-1,once,TRBJ1-3
TGTGCCAGCAGTTCCCCTACCCGGGGTCCGGGAAAAAGAGAGACCCAGTACTTC,CASSSPTRGPGKRETQYF,18,NA,TRBV28,NA,TRBJ2-5
TGCGCCAGCAGCCAAGCGCAGGGATCAACTGGCTACACCTTC,CASSQAQGSTGYTF,14,NA,TRBV4-3,NA,TRBJ1-2
TGCGCCAGCAGCCCGGGACTAGCGGGAGGCCTCTTAGGGGAGACCCAGTACTTC,CASSPGLAGGLLGETQYF,18,TRBD2,TRBV5-1,NA,TRBJ2-5
TGTGCCAGCAGCCAAGTCGGCCCGGGAGAAGCTTTCTTT,CASSQVGPGEAFF,13,NA,TRBV14,NA,TRBJ1-1
TGTGCCAGCAGTGAAGCCCCCGGGGAAACCTACGAGCAGTACTTC,CASSEAPGETYEQYF,15,NA,TRBV6-1,NA,TRBJ2-7
TGTGCCAGCGCCTGGACCGGGACAGGAAAGAGATACTATAATTCACCCCTCCACTTT,CASAWTGTGKRYYNSPLHF,19,TRBD1,TRBV2,NA,TRBJ1-6
TGCGCCAGCAGCCCGGACACAGGGGGGTACGAGCAGTACTTC,CASSPDTGGYEQYF,14,TRBD1,TRBV5-1,NA,TRBJ2-7
TGTGCCAGTTCCGACAGACAAGAGACCCAGTACTTC,CASSDRQETQYF,12,NA,TRBV19,NA,TRBJ2-5
TGTGCCAGCAAACAGGGTAGTCAGCCCCAGCATTTT,CASKQGSQPQHF,12,NA,TRBV12-3/TRBV12-4,NA,TRBJ1-5
TGCAGCGTTGTGGGGGGAGGTATCGACACTGAAGCTTTCTTT,CSVVGGGIDTEAFF,14,NA,TRBV29-1,NA,TRBJ1-1
TGTGCCAGCAGCCCGGGACTAGCAGGACCCGAGCAGTTCTTC,CASSPGLAGPEQFF,14,TRBD2,TRBV2,NA,TRBJ2-1
TGTGCCAGCAGCCCCCTCCGGGGACTAGGGACAGATACGCAGTATTTT,CASSPLRGLGTDTQYF,16,TRBD2,TRBV11-3,NA,TRBJ2-3
TGTGCCAGCAGTCAAATCGCCGCGGAATCCTACGAGCAGTACTTC,CASSQIAAESYEQYF,15,NA,TRBV5-5,once,TRBJ2-7
TGTGCCAGCAGCTTCCGCGGGGGAGGCTACGAGCAGTACTTC,CASSFRGGGYEQYF,14,TRBD2,TRBV5-4,NA,TRBJ2-7
TGCAGCGTTAGGGAGCGGAGCTATCAAGAGACCCAGTACTTC,CSVRERSYQETQYF,14,NA,TRBV29-1,NA,TRBJ2-5
TGTGCCAGCAGCTTCCGTGCGAACACCGGGGAGCTGTTTTTT,CASSFRANTGELFF,14,NA,TRBV11-3,NA,TRBJ2-2
TGTGCCAGCAGCTTGCGCTTAGCAAATGAGCAGTTCTTC,CASSLRLANEQFF,13,NA,TRBV5-4,NA,TRBJ2-1